What follows describes a single TCR beta chain. The assay was immunoSEQ multiplex PCR, and TCRdb's table has in-frame clones only and misses some. The table has 40,000 or so clones, 90% seen once. These data originate in a study of blood T cell repertoires in COVID-19. Turning to the study itself: The samples span acute and convalescent COVID-19 from the United States, Italy and Spain. Sources were T cells, B-cell-depleted T cells, or PBMCs; the material itself was cDNA or gDNA.

The CDR3 loop spans 15 amino acids. The germline gives CDR1 GTSNPN, CDR2 SVGIG (reference sequence). With 3 bases removed from V and 5 bases from J, the gap between germline ends came to 18 bases. The chain recombines TRBV30 with TRBJ2-3; possible D gene TRBD1, 7 bases. The TCR sequence derives from a man in his sixties with active or convalescent COVID-19. Sequencing used peripheral blood. CDR3 sequence: CAWRWKEGARDTQYF. CDR3 bases: TGTGCCTGGAGGTGGAAGGAGGGGGCCCGAGATACGCAGTATTTT.